Sequencing of this T cell receptor beta chain was carried out in a study of blood T cell repertoires in COVID-19. TCRdb keeps only in-frame clones here, not all; method: immunoSEQ multiplex PCR. The sample shows about 220,000 clones, 70% to 90% of them seen only once. Categorization into cohorts depended on clinical history that participants reported. The germline V gene encodes CDR1 MDHEN and CDR2 SYDVKM. The CDR3 spans 15 residues. After removal of 7 bases from V and 5 bases from J, the junction contained 10 bases not matched to a gene. This chain connects TRBV28 to TRBJ1-4; 7 bases are shared with TRBD1. Sequenced input: PBMCs or T cells enriched from blood (not recorded which). The sequence came from a woman aged 40-49 years with acute COVID-19. CDR3 in DNA: TGTGCCAGCACCGGATCGGGACAGAGAAATGAAAAACTGTTTTTT. It encodes CASTGSGQRNEKLFF.